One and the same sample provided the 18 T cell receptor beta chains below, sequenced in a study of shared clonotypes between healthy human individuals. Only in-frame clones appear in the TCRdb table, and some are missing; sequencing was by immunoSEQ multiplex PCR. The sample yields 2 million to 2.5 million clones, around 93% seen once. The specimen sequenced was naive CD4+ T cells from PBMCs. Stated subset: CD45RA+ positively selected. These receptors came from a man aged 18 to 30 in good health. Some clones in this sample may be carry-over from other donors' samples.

The CDR3 DNA follows: TGCGCCAGCAGCCAAGCCGCAGGGATATCCTATGGCTACACCTTC. The encoded protein is CASSQAAGISYGYTF. The genes are TRBV4-1 and TRBJ1-2; TRBD1 is a possible D gene (5 bases). The germline gives CDR1 MGHRA, CDR2 YSYEKL. The CDR3 is 15 amino acids. Trimming left V 1 base short and J 4 bases short, with 13 bases between.

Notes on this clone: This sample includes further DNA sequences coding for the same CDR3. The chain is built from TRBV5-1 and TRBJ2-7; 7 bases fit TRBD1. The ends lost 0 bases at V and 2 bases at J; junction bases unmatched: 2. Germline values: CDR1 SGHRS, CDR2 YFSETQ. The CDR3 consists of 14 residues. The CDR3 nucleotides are TGCGCCAGCAGCTTGGCGGGACAGCCCTACGAGCAGTACTTC. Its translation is CASSLAGQPYEQYF.

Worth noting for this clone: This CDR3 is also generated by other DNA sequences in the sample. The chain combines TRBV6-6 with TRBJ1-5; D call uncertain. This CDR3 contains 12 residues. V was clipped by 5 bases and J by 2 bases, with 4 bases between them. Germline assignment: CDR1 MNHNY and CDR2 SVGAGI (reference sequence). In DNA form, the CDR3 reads TGTGCCAGCAGTCCGCGCAATCAGCCCCAGCATTTT. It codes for CASSPRNQPQHF.

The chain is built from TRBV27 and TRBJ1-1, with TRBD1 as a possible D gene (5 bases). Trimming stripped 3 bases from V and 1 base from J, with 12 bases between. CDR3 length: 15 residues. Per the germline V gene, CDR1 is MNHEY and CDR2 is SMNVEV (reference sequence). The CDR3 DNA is TGTGCCAGCAGTTTCGGGAGAGGGGCGAACACTGAAGCTTTCTTT. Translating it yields CASSFGRGANTEAFF.

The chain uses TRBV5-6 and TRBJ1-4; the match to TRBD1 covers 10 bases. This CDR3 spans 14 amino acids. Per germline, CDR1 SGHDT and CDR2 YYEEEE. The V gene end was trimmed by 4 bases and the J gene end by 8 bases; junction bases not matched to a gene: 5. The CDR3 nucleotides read TGTGCCAGCAGCGTGACAGGGGGCAGGGAAAAACTGTTTTTT. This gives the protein CASSVTGGREKLFF.

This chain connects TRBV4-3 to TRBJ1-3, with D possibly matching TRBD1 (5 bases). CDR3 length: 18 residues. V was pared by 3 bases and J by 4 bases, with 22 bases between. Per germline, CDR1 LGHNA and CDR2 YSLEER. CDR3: CASSHASGGTGLGNTIYF. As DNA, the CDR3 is TGCGCCAGCAGCCACGCCTCGGGGGGGACGGGTCTAGGAAACACCATATATTTT.

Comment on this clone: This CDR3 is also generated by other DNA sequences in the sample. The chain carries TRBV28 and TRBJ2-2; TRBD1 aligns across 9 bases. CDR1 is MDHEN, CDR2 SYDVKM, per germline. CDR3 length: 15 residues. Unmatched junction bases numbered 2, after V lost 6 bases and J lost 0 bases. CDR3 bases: TGTGCCAGCAGAAGACAGGGGGCGAACACCGGGGAGCTGTTTTTT. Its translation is CASRRQGANTGELFF.

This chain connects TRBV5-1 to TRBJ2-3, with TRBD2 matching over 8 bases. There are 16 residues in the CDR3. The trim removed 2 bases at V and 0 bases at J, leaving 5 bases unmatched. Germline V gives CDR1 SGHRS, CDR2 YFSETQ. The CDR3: CASSLASGLSTDTQYF. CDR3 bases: TGCGCCAGCAGCTTAGCTAGCGGGCTGAGCACAGATACGCAGTATTTT. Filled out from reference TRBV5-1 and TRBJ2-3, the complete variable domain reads KAGVTQTPRYLIKTRGQQVTLSCSPISGHRSVSWYQQTPGQGLQFLFEYFSETQRNKGNFPGRFSGRQFSNSRSEMNVSTLELGDSALYLCASSLASGLSTDTQYFGPGTRLTVL.

CDR3 sequence (DNA): TGCGCCAGCAGTAGGACAAGGAACACTGAAGCTTTCTTT. Translation gives CASSRTRNTEAFF. The chain has TRBV10-1 and TRBJ1-1; D is perhaps TRBD1 (5 bases). The V and J ends lost 5 bases and 1 base respectively, with 8 bases between them. Germline CDR1 reads WNHNN; CDR2 reads SYGVQD (reference sequence). The CDR3 has 13 residues.

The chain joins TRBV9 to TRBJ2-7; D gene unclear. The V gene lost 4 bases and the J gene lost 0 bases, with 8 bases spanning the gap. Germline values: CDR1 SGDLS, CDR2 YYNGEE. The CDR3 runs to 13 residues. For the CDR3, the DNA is TGTGCCAGCAGCCCACATAGCTCCTACGAGCAGTACTTC. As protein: CASSPHSSYEQYF.

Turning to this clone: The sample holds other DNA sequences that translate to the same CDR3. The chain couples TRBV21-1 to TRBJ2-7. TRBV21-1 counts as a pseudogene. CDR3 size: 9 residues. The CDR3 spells CASSYEQYF. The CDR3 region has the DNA TGTGCCAGCTCCTACGAGCAGTACTTC.

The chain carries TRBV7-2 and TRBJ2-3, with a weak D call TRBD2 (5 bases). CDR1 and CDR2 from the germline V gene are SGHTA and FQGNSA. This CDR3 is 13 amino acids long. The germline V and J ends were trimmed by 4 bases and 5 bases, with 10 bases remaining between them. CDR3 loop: CASSSERLDTQYF. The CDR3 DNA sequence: TGTGCCAGCAGCTCGGAGCGGTTAGATACGCAGTATTTT.

In DNA form, the CDR3 reads TGCGCCAGCAGCTTGGGGCTGACTAGCGGGGTCACAGATACGCAGTATTTT. This encodes CASSLGLTSGVTDTQYF. The rearrangement links TRBV5-1 to TRBJ2-3; 11 nucleotides align to TRBD2. Germline CDR1 is SGHRS and CDR2 is YFSETQ. The junction had 5 bases not matched to a gene; V was cut back by 0 bases and J by 2 bases. This CDR3 has 17 residues.

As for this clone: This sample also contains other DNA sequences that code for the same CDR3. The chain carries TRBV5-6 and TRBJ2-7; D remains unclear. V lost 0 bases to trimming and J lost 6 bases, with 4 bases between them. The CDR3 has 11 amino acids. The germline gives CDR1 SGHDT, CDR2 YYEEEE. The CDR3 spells CASSLVGEQYF. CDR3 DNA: TGTGCCAGCAGCTTGGTAGGCGAGCAGTACTTC.

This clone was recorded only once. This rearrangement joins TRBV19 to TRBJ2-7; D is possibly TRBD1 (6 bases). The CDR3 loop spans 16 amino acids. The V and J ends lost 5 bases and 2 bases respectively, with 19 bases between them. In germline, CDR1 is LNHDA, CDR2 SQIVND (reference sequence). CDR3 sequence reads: CASSGGPGQRTYEQYF. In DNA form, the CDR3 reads TGTGCCAGTAGTGGGGGCCCGGGACAACGAACCTACGAGCAGTACTTC.

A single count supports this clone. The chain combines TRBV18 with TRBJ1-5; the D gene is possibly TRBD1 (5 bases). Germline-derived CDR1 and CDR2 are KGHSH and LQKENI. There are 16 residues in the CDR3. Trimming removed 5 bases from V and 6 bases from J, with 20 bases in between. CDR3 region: CASSTDQPGRIQPQHF. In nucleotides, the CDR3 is TGTGCCAGCTCAACGGACCAGCCAGGGAGGATTCAGCCCCAGCATTTT.

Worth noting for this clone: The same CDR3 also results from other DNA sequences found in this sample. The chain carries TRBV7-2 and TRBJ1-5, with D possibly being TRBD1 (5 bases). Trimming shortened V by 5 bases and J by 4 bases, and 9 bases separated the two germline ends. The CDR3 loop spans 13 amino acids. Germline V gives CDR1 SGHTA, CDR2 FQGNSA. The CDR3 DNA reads TGTGCCAGCAGCCCCGGACAAAATCAGCCCCAGCATTTT. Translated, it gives CASSPGQNQPQHF.

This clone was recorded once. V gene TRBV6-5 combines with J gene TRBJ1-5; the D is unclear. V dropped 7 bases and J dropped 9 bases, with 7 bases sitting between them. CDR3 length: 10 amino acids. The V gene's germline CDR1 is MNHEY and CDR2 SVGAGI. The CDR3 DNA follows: TGTGCCAGCAACCCGACGCCCCAGCATTTT. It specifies CASNPTPQHF.